One and the same sample provided the 15 T cell receptor beta chains below, sequenced in a study of T cells in Graves' hyperthyroidism and ophthalmopathy. RNA transcripts were the template for amplifying TCR beta CDR3 regions. The TCR CDR3 first-round RT-PCR relied on the HTBI primer set. TCRdb re-called the multiplex PCR reads through MiXCR, storing one row per CDR3 protein. This table has 350,000 or so distinct CDR3 sequences, roughly 18% appearing once. Input material: blood. The receptors originated from a woman aged 40 to 50 with Graves' ophthalmopathy.

This clonotype was counted ten times or more. Since a much larger clone is just one base distant, this may be a read error. V is TRBV11-2 and J is TRBJ2-5, with 9 bases that match TRBD1. Germline V lookup: CDR1 SGHAT, CDR2 FQNNGV. Trimming removed 0 bases from V and 3 bases from J; junction bases left unmatched: 8. The CDR3 runs 17 residues. The CDR3 DNA is TGTGCCAGCAGCTTAGATGGCCGGGGACAGGGAGAAGAGACCCAGTACTTC. Translating gives CASSLDGRGQGEETQYF.

Ten or more counts support this clonotype. The gene calls are TRBV5-1 and TRBJ2-6; D unclear. CDR3 length: 15 amino acids. Germline V CDR1 and CDR2: SGHRS, YFSETQ. Trimming left V 5 bases short and J 0 bases short, with 9 bases between. CDR3 region: CASRSTDSGANVLTF. CDR3 in DNA: TGCGCCAGCAGATCGACTGACTCTGGGGCCAACGTCCTGACTTTC.

This clonotype was counted ten times or more. The CDR3 sequence is CATSNLAKNIQYF. The CDR3 nucleotides are TGTGCCACCAGCAACTTGGCCAAAAACATTCAGTACTTC. The chain carries TRBV15 and TRBJ2-4; D remains unclear. Germline V gives CDR1 LNHNV, CDR2 YYDKDF (reference sequence). The CDR3 sequence is 13 residues long. V shed 4 bases and J shed 1 base, with 5 bases lying between them.

The sample holds many counts of this clonotype. The genes are TRBV6-2 or TRBV6-3 and TRBJ2-7; unclear D gene. Trimming pared 6 bases from V and 0 bases from J, leaving 15 bases between. Germline V gives CDR1 MNHEY, CDR2 SVGEGT. CDR3 length: 15 amino acids. The CDR3 protein is CASSLLRISSYEQYF. The CDR3 nucleotides read TGTGCCAGCAGCCTTTTGCGGATAAGCTCCTACGAGCAGTACTTC.

This clonotype was detected many times. This could be a read error, since a much larger clone is one nucleotide away. Lacking the conserved final phenylalanine or tryptophan, this CDR3 likely reflects a read error. V gene TRBV12-3 or TRBV12-4 combines with J gene TRBJ1-1; the D is unclear. The CDR3 is 12 amino acids. Trimming shortened V by 0 bases and J by 4 bases, and 3 bases separated the two germline ends. CDR3: CASSLALTEAFS. The CDR3 bases are TGTGCCAGCAGTTTAGCGCTCACTGAAGCTTTCTCT.

In its sample, this clonotype was seen many times. The chain couples TRBV10-3 to TRBJ1-5; D gene unclear. CDR3 length equals 16 residues. V was shortened by 0 bases and J by 0 bases, with 9 bases between the two germline ends. Germline loops: CDR1 ENHRY, CDR2 SYGVKD. The DNA for the CDR3 is TGTGCCATCAGTGAGTCGACGGCGGTTAGCAATCAGCCCCAGCATTTT. Residues: CAISESTAVSNQPQHF.

The chain is built from TRBV6-1 and TRBJ1-1; TRBD1 matches at 8 bases. The CDR3 runs to 13 residues. Germline V CDR1 and CDR2: MNHNS, SASEGT. V dropped 6 bases and J dropped 5; count of bases not matched to a gene: 5. CDR3 sequence: CASRTQGGTEAFF. The CDR3 region has the DNA TGTGCCAGCAGAACACAGGGGGGGACTGAAGCTTTCTTT.

The table lists this clonotype with many counts. The J gene is TRBJ2-7, the V gene TRBV27; D not certain. CDR1 and CDR2 from the germline V gene are MNHEY and SMNVEV (reference sequence). Trimming cost V 0 bases and J 6 bases, with 9 bases left between them. CDR3 length: 13 residues. The CDR3 is CASSLSWGTEQYF. The CDR3 DNA reads TGTGCCAGCAGTTTATCGTGGGGTACCGAGCAGTACTTC.

This clonotype was observed at least ten times. The chain carries TRBV4-3 and TRBJ1-5, with D uncertain. The germline V gene encodes CDR1 LGHNA and CDR2 YSLEER. V was shortened by 1 base and J by 4 bases, with 11 bases between the two germline ends. The CDR3 is 15 amino acids. Here the CDR3 DNA reads TGCGCCAGCAGCCAAGTGGGAGGAGCTAATCAGCCCCAGCATTTT. It codes for CASSQVGGANQPQHF.

This clonotype appeared many times. The chain is built from TRBV4-3 and TRBJ1-2; D ambiguous. The CDR3 is 14 amino acids. Trimming removed 6 bases at V and 8 bases at J, with 19 bases between. Per germline, CDR1 LGHNA and CDR2 YSLEER. CDR3 sequence reads: CASSRLQSYSGYTF. The DNA of the CDR3 is TGCGCCAGCAGTAGGCTGCAGTCCTATAGCGGCTACACCTTC.

The table lists this clonotype with many counts. The chain uses TRBV11-2 and TRBJ1-5, with D unresolved. The V and J ends lost 1 base and 0 bases respectively, with 7 bases between them. The length of the CDR3 is 15 residues. Germline values: CDR1 SGHAT, CDR2 FQNNGV. The CDR3 protein is CASSLGSYSNQPQHF. In DNA, the CDR3 is TGTGCCAGCAGCTTAGGCAGTTATAGCAATCAGCCCCAGCATTTT. Full variable domain (remainder filled in from reference TRBV11-2 and TRBJ1-5): EAGVAQSPRYKIIEKRQSVAFWCNPISGHATLYWYQQILGQGPKLLIQFQNNGVVDDSQLPKDRFSAERLKGVDSTLKIQPAKLEDSAVYLCASSLGSYSNQPQHFGDGTRLSIL.

This clonotype occurred many times. The chain links TRBV20-1 to TRBJ2-7; 9 nucleotides agree with TRBD1. The junction had 7 bases not matched to a gene; V was cut back by 5 bases and J by 5 bases. The CDR3 extends over 13 amino acids. CDR1 DFQATT and CDR2 SNEGSKA come from the germline V gene (reference sequence). The CDR3 loop is CSAPGTGPNEQYF. CDR3 DNA sequence: TGCAGTGCTCCCGGGACAGGGCCCAACGAGCAGTACTTC.

This clonotype was seen repeatedly, ten times or more. This chain connects TRBV7-3 to TRBJ1-1; D gene ambiguous. Germline loops: CDR1 SGHTA, CDR2 FQGTGA. CDR3 length: 14 residues. V lost 5 bases and J lost 4, with 14 bases in between. CDR3 sequence (DNA): TGTGCCAGCAGCGTGGGTCCCGCGAGCACTGAAGCTTTCTTT. It codes for CASSVGPASTEAFF.

This clonotype has ten or more counts. V usage is TRBV29-1 and J usage is TRBJ2-4, with 7 bases lining up with TRBD2. The CDR3 totals 14 residues. The trim removed 3 bases at V and 11 bases at J, leaving 13 bases unmatched. Per the germline V gene, CDR1 is SQVTM and CDR2 is ANQGSEA. The CDR3 loop is CSVDNGLGEHVQYF. For the CDR3, the DNA is TGCAGCGTTGATAACGGACTAGGGGAACACGTTCAGTACTTC.

The table lists this clonotype with many counts. The V gene is TRBV7-9, the J gene TRBJ1-5; D unclear. The CDR3 extends over 13 amino acids. Trimming left V 5 bases short and J 5 bases short, with 10 bases between. Germline lookup yields CDR1 SEHNR and CDR2 FQNEAQ (reference sequence). The CDR3 bases are TGTGCCAGCAGCCAAGATGAGGATCAGCCCCAGCATTTT. Its translation is CASSQDEDQPQHF.